This TCR beta chain stems from a study of cytomegalovirus exposure and HLA in healthy donors. Use of 60 Vbeta and 13 Jbeta primers characterized the PCR. The table came from immunoSEQ multiplex PCR; TCRdb's copy has only in-frame clones and leaves some out. The table records 140,000 to 150,000 clones, approximately 80% of them present only once. The sample consisted of PBMCs. This receptor was obtained from a male donor in good health and CMV-seronegative.

The CDR3 DNA reads as TGTGCCAGCAGCTTAGTGGGGACAGGGATTTCACCCCTCCACTTT. Amino acid sequence: CASSLVGTGISPLHF. The chain combines TRBV7-9 with TRBJ1-6, with 9 bases aligning to TRBD1. With 1 base clipped from V and 9 bases from J, the junction kept 4 bases outside the gene matches. Germline assignment: CDR1 SEHNR and CDR2 FQNEAQ (reference sequence). The CDR3 covers 15 residues.